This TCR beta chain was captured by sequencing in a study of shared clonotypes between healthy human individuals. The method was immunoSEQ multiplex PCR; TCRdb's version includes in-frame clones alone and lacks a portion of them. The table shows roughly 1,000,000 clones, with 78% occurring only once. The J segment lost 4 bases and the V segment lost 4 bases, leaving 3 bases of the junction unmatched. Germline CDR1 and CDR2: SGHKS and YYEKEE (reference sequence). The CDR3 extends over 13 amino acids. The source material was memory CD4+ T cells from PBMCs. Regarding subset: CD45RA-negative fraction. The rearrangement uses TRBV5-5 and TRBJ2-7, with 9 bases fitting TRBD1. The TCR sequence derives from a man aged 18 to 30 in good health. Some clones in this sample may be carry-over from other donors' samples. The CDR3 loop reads CASSGGQGYEQYF. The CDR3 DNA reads TGTGCCAGCAGCGGGGGACAGGGTTACGAGCAGTACTTC.